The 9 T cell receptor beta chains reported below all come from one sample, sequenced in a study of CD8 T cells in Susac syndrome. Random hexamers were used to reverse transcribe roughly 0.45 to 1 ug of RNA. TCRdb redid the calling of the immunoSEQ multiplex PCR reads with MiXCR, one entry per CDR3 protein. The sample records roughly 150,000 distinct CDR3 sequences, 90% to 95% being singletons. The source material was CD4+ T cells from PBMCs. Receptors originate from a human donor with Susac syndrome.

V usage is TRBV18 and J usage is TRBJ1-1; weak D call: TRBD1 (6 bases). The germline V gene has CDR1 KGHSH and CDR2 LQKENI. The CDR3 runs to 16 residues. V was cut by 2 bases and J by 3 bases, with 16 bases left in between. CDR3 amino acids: CASSPAMGGIDTEAFF. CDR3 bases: TGTGCCAGCTCACCAGCGATGGGGGGCATTGACACTGAAGCTTTCTTT.

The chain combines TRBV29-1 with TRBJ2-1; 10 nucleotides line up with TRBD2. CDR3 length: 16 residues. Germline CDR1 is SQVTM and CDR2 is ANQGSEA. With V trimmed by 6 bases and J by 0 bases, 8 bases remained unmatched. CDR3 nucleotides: TGCAGCGTCCCCAAAATAGCGGGAGGCTCCTACAATGAGCAGTTCTTC. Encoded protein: CSVPKIAGGSYNEQFF.

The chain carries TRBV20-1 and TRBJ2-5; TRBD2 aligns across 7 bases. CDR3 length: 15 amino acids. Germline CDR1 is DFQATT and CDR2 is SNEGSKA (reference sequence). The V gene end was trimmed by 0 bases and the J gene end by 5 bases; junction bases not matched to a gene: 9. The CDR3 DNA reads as TGCAGTGCTAGAGATGGCCGGGGGGAGGCGGAGACCCAGTACTTC. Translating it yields CSARDGRGEAETQYF.

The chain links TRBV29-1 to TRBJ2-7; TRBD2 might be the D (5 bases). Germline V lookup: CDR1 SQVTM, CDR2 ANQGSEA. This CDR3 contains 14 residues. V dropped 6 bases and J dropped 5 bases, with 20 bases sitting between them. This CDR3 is CSVSGWARADEQYF. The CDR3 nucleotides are TGCAGCGTCTCCGGGTGGGCGCGAGCGGACGAGCAGTACTTC.

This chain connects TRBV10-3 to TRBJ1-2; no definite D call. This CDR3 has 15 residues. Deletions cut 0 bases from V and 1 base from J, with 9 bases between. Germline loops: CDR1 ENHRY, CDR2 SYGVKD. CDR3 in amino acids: CAISESDGYNYGYTF. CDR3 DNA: TGTGCCATCAGTGAGTCGGACGGTTATAACTATGGCTACACCTTC.

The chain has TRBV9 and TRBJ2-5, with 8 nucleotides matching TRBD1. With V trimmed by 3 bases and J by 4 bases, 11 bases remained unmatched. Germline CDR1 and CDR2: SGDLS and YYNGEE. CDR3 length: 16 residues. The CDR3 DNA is TGTGCCAGCAGCGAGCTCGGGACAGGTTATGGAGAGACCCAGTACTTC. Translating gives CASSELGTGYGETQYF.

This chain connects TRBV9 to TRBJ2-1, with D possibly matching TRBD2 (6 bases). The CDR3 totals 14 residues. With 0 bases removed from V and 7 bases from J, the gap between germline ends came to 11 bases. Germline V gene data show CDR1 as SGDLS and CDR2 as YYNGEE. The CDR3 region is CASSVEGLANEQFF. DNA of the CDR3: TGTGCCAGCAGCGTAGAAGGGCTAGCGAATGAGCAGTTCTTC.

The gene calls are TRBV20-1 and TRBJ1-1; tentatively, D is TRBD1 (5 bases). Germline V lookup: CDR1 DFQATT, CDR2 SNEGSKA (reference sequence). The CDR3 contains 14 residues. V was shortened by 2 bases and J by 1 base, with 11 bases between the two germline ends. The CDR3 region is CSARLQGRNTEAFF. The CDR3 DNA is TGCAGTGCTAGACTCCAGGGCCGGAACACTGAAGCTTTCTTT.

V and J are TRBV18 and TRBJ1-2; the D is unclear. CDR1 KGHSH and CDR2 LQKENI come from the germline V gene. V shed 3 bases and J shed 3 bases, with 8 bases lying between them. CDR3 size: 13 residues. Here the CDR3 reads CASSPDGDYGYTF. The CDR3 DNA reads TGTGCCAGCTCACCGGACGGGGACTATGGCTACACCTTC.